This T cell receptor beta chain is from a study of CD8 T cells in ankylosing spondylitis. Germline V gives CDR1 ENHRY, CDR2 SYGVKD. There are 16 residues in the CDR3. V shed 3 bases, J shed 2 bases, and the junction held 4 bases outside the gene matches. At least ten counts were recorded for this clonotype. Its specificity is unknown. Study-wide results and limits: Apparently characteristic of ankylosing spondylitis blood was a TCR beta motif (fewer than 10 highly homologous variants).

TCRdb reprocessed the 5' RACE reads with MiXCR, giving one entry per CDR3 protein. The sample shows about 460,000 distinct CDR3 sequences, about 5.7% of them seen only once. The clonotype was recovered from a male donor with ankylosing spondylitis. The sequenced sample consisted of blood, either unsorted or a sorted T cell fraction (not recorded which). The chain couples TRBV10-3 to TRBJ2-7, with 13 bases matching TRBD2. The CDR3 sequence: CAISDPGLAGAYEQYF. Here the CDR3 DNA reads TGTGCCATCAGTGACCCCGGACTAGCGGGGGCCTACGAGCAGTACTTC.